Below, 5 T cell receptor beta chains from the same sample are listed, as sequenced in a study of blood T cell repertoires in COVID-19. Profiled with immunoSEQ multiplex PCR; TCRdb holds only in-frame clones, not every one. The table records 430,000 or so clones, approximately 88% of them present only once. The sequenced sample consisted of PBMCs or T cells enriched from blood (not recorded which). The receptors were sampled from a woman aged 35 to 49 who had recovered from COVID-19.

The J gene is TRBJ2-7, the V gene TRBV11-3; TRBD1 matches 11 bases. This CDR3 has 16 residues. Germline V gene lookup returns CDR1 SGHNT and CDR2 YENEEA. After removal of 6 bases from V and 3 bases from J, the junction contained 10 bases not matched to a gene. CDR3 sequence: CASSRLAGQGDYEQYF. The CDR3 nucleotides read TGTGCCAGCAGTCGCCTGGCGGGACAGGGGGACTACGAGCAGTACTTC. Full variable domain (outside the CDR3, taken from reference TRBV11-3 and TRBJ2-7): EAGVVQSPRYKIIEKKQPVAFWCNPISGHNTLYWYLQNLGQGPELLIRYENEEAVDDSQLPKDRFSAERLKGVDSTLKIQPAELGDSAVYLCASSRLAGQGDYEQYFGPGTRLTVT.

The gene calls are TRBV20-1 and TRBJ2-1; 9 nucleotides line up with TRBD2. V trimming: 3 bases; J trimming: 4 bases; junction bases outside the gene matches: 7. The CDR3 is 15 amino acids. Germline CDR1 DFQATT, CDR2 SNEGSKA (reference sequence). Here the CDR3 DNA reads TGCAGTGCTAGTCGGGGGCTAGCGGGATACAATGAGCAGTTCTTC. Protein: CSASRGLAGYNEQFF.

This clone occurred once. The chain uses TRBV10-3 and TRBJ2-1; TRBD2 might be the D (8 bases). V lost 3 bases and J 7 bases, leaving 28 bases between the germline ends. Germline V gene data show CDR1 as ENHRY and CDR2 as SYGVKD. The CDR3 spans 19 residues. The CDR3 sequence: CAISEGPSSGTRGHNEQFF. CDR3 DNA: TGTGCCATCAGTGAAGGACCTAGCTCCGGGACTAGGGGGCATAATGAGCAGTTCTTC.

The chain is built from TRBV5-1 and TRBJ2-7; TRBD1 matches at 8 bases. V dropped 4 bases and J dropped 4; count of bases not matched to a gene: 13. Looked up from germline, CDR1 is SGHRS and CDR2 is YFSETQ. The CDR3 loop spans 16 amino acids. CDR3 in amino acids: CASSHDRTGYWYEQYF. CDR3 sequence (DNA): TGCGCCAGCAGCCATGATAGGACAGGGTACTGGTACGAGCAGTACTTC.

This rearrangement joins TRBV6-6 to TRBJ1-5; 7 bases fit TRBD1. Germline V gene lookup returns CDR1 MNHNY and CDR2 SVGAGI (reference sequence). The V and J ends lost 6 bases and 3 bases, in that order; junction bases with no gene match: 11. The CDR3 sequence is 16 residues long. CDR3 sequence: CASSSGGRGLNQPQHF. CDR3 bases: TGTGCCAGCAGCTCAGGGGGACGGGGCCTCAATCAGCCCCAGCATTTT.